This passage covers 21 T cell receptor beta chains from one sample sequenced in a study of OX40 agonist ivuxolimab in advanced cancers. Profiled with immunoSEQ multiplex PCR; TCRdb holds only in-frame clones, not every one. Here the sample spans around 84,000 clones, under 95% being singletons. The sample in question was CD4+ or CD8+ T cells sorted from blood, obtained in a trial of the OX40 agonist ivuxolimab. The receptors were sampled from an adult with an advanced solid tumor such as melanoma, head and neck, liver or kidney cancer.

The CDR3: CASSYSGRGRADTQYF. Written as DNA, the CDR3 is TGTGCCAGCAGTTACTCGGGGAGGGGGCGCGCAGATACGCAGTATTTT. The V call is TRBV6-5, the J call TRBJ2-3; possibly TRBD1 or TRBD2 for D (7 bases each). CDR1 and CDR2 (germline): MNHEY, SVGAGI. V was clipped by 0 bases and J by 4 bases, with 14 bases between them. The length of the CDR3 is 16 residues.

The chain joins TRBV11-2 to TRBJ2-5; the D gene could be TRBD1 or TRBD2 (7 bases each). The CDR3 contains 15 residues. CDR1 is SGHAT, CDR2 FQNNGV, per germline. Deletions cut 5 bases from V and 4 bases from J, with 17 bases between. The CDR3: CASSSTGEGPETQYF. Written as DNA, the CDR3 is TGTGCCAGCAGCAGTACAGGGGAGGGTCCAGAGACCCAGTACTTC.

The V and J genes are TRBV27 and TRBJ1-2, with 10 bases fitting TRBD1. V lost 5 bases, J lost 7 bases, and 7 bases stayed unmatched. This CDR3 has 14 amino acids. CDR1 is MNHEY, CDR2 SMNVEV, per germline (reference sequence). CDR3 in DNA: TGTGCCAGCAGTGTGACAGGGGGCGCAACTGGCTACACCTTC. This encodes CASSVTGGATGYTF.

The V call is TRBV30, the J call TRBJ2-7; a possible D gene is TRBD1 (6 bases). V lost 7 bases to trimming and J lost 2 bases, with 18 bases between them. Germline V CDR1 and CDR2: GTSNPN, SVGIG (reference sequence). The CDR3 sequence is 14 residues long. This CDR3 is CASSAGTYPYEQYF. The CDR3 region has the DNA TGTGCCTCTTCGGCCGGGACATACCCCTACGAGCAGTACTTC.

J is TRBJ2-5 and V is TRBV5-8; D assignment may be TRBD1 or TRBD2 (6 bases each). Trimming took off 4 bases at V and 0 bases at J, with 13 bases between the two ends. The germline CDR1 and CDR2 sequences are SGHTS and YDEGEE. The CDR3 runs to 15 residues. The CDR3 sequence is CASSPRGDYQETQYF. The CDR3, as DNA: TGTGCCAGCAGCCCAAGGGGGGACTACCAAGAGACCCAGTACTTC.

The genes are TRBV7-9 and TRBJ2-5; D gene ambiguous. The CDR3 is 12 amino acids. Deletions cut 5 bases from V and 0 bases from J, with 4 bases between. CDR1 and CDR2 from the germline V gene are SEHNR and FQNEAQ (reference sequence). This CDR3 reads CASSPYQETQYF. Written as DNA, the CDR3 is TGTGCCAGCAGCCCGTACCAAGAGACCCAGTACTTC.

The chain carries TRBV7-2 and TRBJ2-1; 9 bases map to TRBD1. Germline V gene data show CDR1 as SGHTA and CDR2 as FQGNSA. The CDR3 runs 17 residues. Germline trimming cut 1 base from V and 0 bases from J; bases unmatched to any gene: 4. The CDR3 protein is CASSLDTGGSSYNEQFF. DNA for the CDR3: TGTGCCAGCAGCTTAGATACAGGGGGCAGCTCCTACAATGAGCAGTTCTTC.

In regard to this clone: The sample has other DNA sequences that encode this CDR3 too. The chain employs TRBV6-5 and TRBJ2-1; 10 bases agree with TRBD2. Per germline, CDR1 MNHEY and CDR2 SVGAGI. The J segment lost 3 bases and the V segment lost 4 bases, leaving 0 bases of the junction unmatched. The CDR3 has 14 residues. CDR3 DNA: TGTGCCAGCAGTTTAGCGGGGGGCTACAATGAGCAGTTCTTC. Its protein product is CASSLAGGYNEQFF.

This rearrangement joins TRBV2 to TRBJ1-1, with a tentative D call TRBD1 (5 bases). CDR3 size: 16 residues. From germline, CDR1 is SNHLY and CDR2 FYNNEI. V gave up 1 base and J gave up 5 bases, with 17 bases separating them. The CDR3 nucleotides are TGTGCCAGCAGTGAAGGTCAGACAGTCGAGGGGACTGAAGCTTTCTTT. This sequence encodes CASSEGQTVEGTEAFF.

The CDR3 loop reads CASSFSPPETQYF. The CDR3 nucleotides read TGTGCCAGCAGTTTTTCCCCCCCGGAGACCCAGTACTTC. The genes are TRBV6-6 and TRBJ2-5; no clear D. Germline CDR1 reads MNHNY; CDR2 reads SVGAGI (reference sequence). The V end was cut by 4 bases, the J end by 5 bases, with 11 bases between. The CDR3 is 13 amino acids.

This clone has a handful of counts. The chain links TRBV30 to TRBJ1-1; possibly TRBD1 for D (6 bases). Trimming stripped 1 base from V and 5 bases from J, with 14 bases between. Per germline, CDR1 GTSNPN and CDR2 SVGIG (reference sequence). This CDR3 is built from 14 residues. The DNA for the CDR3 is TGTGCCTGGAGTGCATCAACAGGGCCGACTGAAGCTTTCTTT. Encoded protein: CAWSASTGPTEAFF.

The genes are TRBV18 and TRBJ2-2; 7 nucleotides agree with TRBD1. The J segment lost 5 bases and the V segment lost 5 bases, leaving 11 bases of the junction unmatched. The CDR3 covers 16 residues. Germline assignment: CDR1 KGHSH and CDR2 LQKENI. For the CDR3, the DNA is TGTGCCAGCTCAAGCATCGGCAGGGGGAGAACCGGGGAGCTGTTTTTT. Translation gives CASSSIGRGRTGELFF.

The chain couples TRBV11-2 to TRBJ1-3; TRBD1 aligns across 10 bases. V was pared by 4 bases and J by 3 bases, with 3 bases of the junction left unmatched. The CDR3 is 15 amino acids. Germline values: CDR1 SGHAT, CDR2 FQNNGV. The CDR3 DNA reads TGTGCCAGCAGCTGGACAGGGGGTGGTGGAAACACCATATATTTT. This sequence encodes CASSWTGGGGNTIYF.

The chain carries TRBV6-5 and TRBJ2-5; D ambiguous. V lost 6 bases and J 1 base, leaving 15 bases between the germline ends. This CDR3 comprises 15 residues. Looked up from germline, CDR1 is MNHEY and CDR2 is SVGAGI. CDR3 sequence reads: CASRVMGTTQETQYF. Here the CDR3 DNA reads TGTGCCAGCAGGGTCATGGGTACCACCCAAGAGACCCAGTACTTC.

This sequence joins TRBV7-6 and TRBJ2-3; 8 bases map to TRBD1. Germline CDR1 is SGHVS and CDR2 is FNYEAQ. The CDR3 contains 16 residues. The V gene end was trimmed by 6 bases and the J gene end by 7 bases; junction bases not matched to a gene: 15. This chain's CDR3 is CASRDAGGPTGNTQYF. The CDR3 DNA sequence: TGTGCCAGCAGGGACGCAGGGGGCCCGACGGGGAATACGCAGTATTTT.

The CDR3 is CASSTGSSGNTIYF. The CDR3 DNA reads TGTGCCAGCAGTACAGGGAGCTCTGGAAACACCATATATTTT. This chain links TRBV7-9 with TRBJ1-3; perhaps TRBD1 as D (6 bases). V was clipped by 6 bases and J by 0 bases, with 9 bases between them. The CDR3 loop spans 14 amino acids. Germline V gene data show CDR1 as SEHNR and CDR2 as FQNEAQ (reference sequence).

The chain couples TRBV7-6 to TRBJ2-1; D not resolved. The CDR3 is 14 amino acids. Germline lookup yields CDR1 SGHVS and CDR2 FNYEAQ. Between the trimmed V and J ends, which lost 4 bases and 9 bases, there was a span of 16 bases. This CDR3 reads CASSSEIGVGEQFF. The CDR3 bases are TGTGCCAGCAGCTCCGAAATAGGTGTCGGTGAGCAGTTCTTC.

This sequence joins TRBV7-2 and TRBJ2-7; 15 bases are a match to TRBD2. CDR3 length equals 17 residues. Germline-derived CDR1 and CDR2 are SGHTA and FQGNSA. Germline trimming cut 5 bases from V and 0 bases from J; bases unmatched to any gene: 5. Here the CDR3 DNA reads TGTGCCAGCAGCACTGGACTAGCGGGGGGGAGCTCCTACGAGCAGTACTTC. It specifies CASSTGLAGGSSYEQYF.

This clone was observed a few times. The chain carries TRBV9 and TRBJ1-1; weak D call: TRBD1 (5 bases). V lost 4 bases to trimming and J lost 4 bases, with 20 bases between them. Germline V lookup: CDR1 SGDLS, CDR2 YYNGEE. The CDR3 sequence is 16 residues long. The chain's CDR3 is CASSYIERGSGTEAFF. The CDR3 region has the DNA TGTGCCAGCAGCTACATCGAAAGGGGATCGGGCACTGAAGCTTTCTTT.

The chain carries TRBV6-5 and TRBJ1-4; D uncertain. CDR1 MNHEY and CDR2 SVGAGI come from the germline V gene. Between the trimmed V and J ends, which lost 0 bases and 8 bases, there was a span of 7 bases. The CDR3 consists of 13 residues. CDR3 bases: TGTGCCAGCAGTTACTCTGAAAGGGAAAAACTGTTTTTT. This codes for CASSYSEREKLFF.

The V and J genes are TRBV6-5 and TRBJ1-2, with a tentative D call TRBD1 (6 bases). There are 13 residues in the CDR3. Germline values: CDR1 MNHEY, CDR2 SVGAGI. V lost 2 bases, J lost 8 bases, and 12 bases lay in between. CDR3 protein: CASSYRAQGGYTF. The CDR3 DNA reads as TGTGCCAGCAGTTACCGTGCCCAGGGGGGCTACACCTTC.